Each of the 3 T cell receptor beta chains below was sequenced from the same sample in a study of monozygotic twins with inflammatory bowel disease. Reprocessing the 5' RACE reads, TCRdb reports a single entry for every CDR3 protein and omits DNA. The ten top clones account for 2% to 3%, within a sample of more than 300,000 distinct CDR3 sequences. The sample was blood. The receptor set was obtained from a human donor with ulcerative colitis or Crohn's disease, or a healthy co-twin of an affected twin (not recorded which).

CDR3 sequence reads: CASSDHPAGGLTDTQYF. This chain connects TRBV12-3 or TRBV12-4 to TRBJ2-3; the TRBD1 assignment by TCRdb is unverifiable without DNA. CDR3 length: 17 amino acids.

This chain connects TRBV5-1 to TRBJ2-3; lacking DNA, the TRBD1 call made by TCRdb goes unchecked. The germline V gene has CDR1 SGHRS and CDR2 YFSETQ. CDR3 length: 16 amino acids. CDR3 loop: CASSLAGARSTDTQYF. Together with reference TRBV5-1 and TRBJ2-3, the CDR3 gives the full variable domain: KAGVTQTPRYLIKTRGQQVTLSCSPISGHRSVSWYQQTPGQGLQFLFEYFSETQRNKGNFPGRFSGRQFSNSRSEMNVSTLELGDSALYLCASSLAGARSTDTQYFGPGTRLTVL.

The chain recombines TRBV5-5 with TRBJ1-2. The germline CDR1 and CDR2 sequences are SGHKS and YYEKEE (reference sequence). The CDR3 covers 15 residues. CDR3 sequence: CASSPAYSWDYGYTF.